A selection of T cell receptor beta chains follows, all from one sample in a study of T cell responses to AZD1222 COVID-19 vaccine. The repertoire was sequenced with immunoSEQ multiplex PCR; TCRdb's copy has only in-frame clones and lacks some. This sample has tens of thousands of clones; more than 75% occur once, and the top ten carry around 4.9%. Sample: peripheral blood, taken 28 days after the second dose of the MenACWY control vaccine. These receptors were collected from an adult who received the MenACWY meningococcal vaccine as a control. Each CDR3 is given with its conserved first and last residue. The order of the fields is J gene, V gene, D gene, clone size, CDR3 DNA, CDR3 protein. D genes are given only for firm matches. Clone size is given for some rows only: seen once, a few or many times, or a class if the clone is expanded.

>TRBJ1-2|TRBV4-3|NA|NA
TGCGCCAGCAGCCAAGATGTCGGGGGCTATGGCTACACCTTC
CASSQDVGGYGYTF
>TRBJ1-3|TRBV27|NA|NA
TGTGCTGGGGAACTCCTTCAGGACACCATATATTTT
CAGELLQDTIYF
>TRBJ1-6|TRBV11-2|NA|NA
TGTGCCAGCAGCGTGGGAGTTAGTAATTCACCCCTCCACTTT
CASSVGVSNSPLHF
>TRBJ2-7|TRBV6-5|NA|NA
TGTGCCAGCGGGATGATCGAGCAGTACTTC
CASGMIEQYF
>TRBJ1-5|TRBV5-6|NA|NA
TGTGCCAGCAGCTTGGGTAGGTTTGCAGACAGAGGCAATCAGCCCCAGCATTTT
CASSLGRFADRGNQPQHF
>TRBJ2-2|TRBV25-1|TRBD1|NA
TGTGCCAGCAGTGAACTTAGCAGGGGGCACACCGGGGAGCTGTTTTTT
CASSELSRGHTGELFF
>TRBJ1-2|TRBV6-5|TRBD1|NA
TGTGCCAGCAGTTCCTCCGGGACAGGGGGCCTCTATGGCTACACCTTC
CASSSSGTGGLYGYTF
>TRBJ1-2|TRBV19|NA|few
TGTGCCAGTAGTATAAGGGCGGACTCTAACTATGGCTACACCTTC
CASSIRADSNYGYTF
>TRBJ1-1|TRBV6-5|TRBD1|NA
TGTGCCAGCAGTTACCGGCAGGGGGCGTACACTGAAGCTTTCTTT
CASSYRQGAYTEAFF
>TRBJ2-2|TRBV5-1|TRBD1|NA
TGCGCCAGCAGCCGTTCAGGGGGCGCTCCCGGGGAGCTGTTTTTT
CASSRSGGAPGELFF
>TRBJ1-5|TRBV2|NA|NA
TGTGCCAGCAGTGGAGGTGGAGGGGCCCTCGGCCAGCATTTT
CASSGGGGALGQHF
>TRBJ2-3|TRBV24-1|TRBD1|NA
TGTGCCACCAGTAACCCTTACGACAGGGGCACAGATACGCAGTATTTT
CATSNPYDRGTDTQYF
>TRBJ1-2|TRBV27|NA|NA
TGTGCCAGCACGGGTCTGGGGGCGTATGGCTACACCTTC
CASTGLGAYGYTF
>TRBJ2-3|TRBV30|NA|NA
TGTGCCTGGGGAGGTGCAGGGGTGGGCACAGATACGCAGTATTTT
CAWGGAGVGTDTQYF
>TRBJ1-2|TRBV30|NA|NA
TGTGCCTTGGACGGGGCCGAGGGGAATGGCTACACCTTC
CALDGAEGNGYTF
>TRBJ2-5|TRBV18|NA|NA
TGTGCCAGCTCACAGGAAGAGACCCAGTACTTC
CASSQEETQYF
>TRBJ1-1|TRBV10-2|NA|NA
TGCGCCAGCAGTGTTAAGGGGAGGCCTGAAGCTTTCTTT
CASSVKGRPEAFF
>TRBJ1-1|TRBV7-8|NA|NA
TGTGCCAGCAGCTTAGTGTGGGGGGGCACTGAAGCTTTCTTT
CASSLVWGGTEAFF
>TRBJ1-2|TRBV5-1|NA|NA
TGCGCCAGCAGCTCCGAAGGGGTTTCGAGCTACACCTTC
CASSSEGVSSYTF
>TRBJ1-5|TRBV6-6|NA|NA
TGTGCCAGCAGCCCCCTCAGGGAAGCAGGGCCCCAGCATTTT
CASSPLREAGPQHF
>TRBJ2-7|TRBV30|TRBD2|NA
TGTGCCTGGAGTCGCGGACTAGCGGGAGTTAACGAGCAGTACTTC
CAWSRGLAGVNEQYF
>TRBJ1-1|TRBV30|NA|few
TGTGCCTGGAGTGTTACTGGGGACACTGAAGCTTTCTTT
CAWSVTGDTEAFF
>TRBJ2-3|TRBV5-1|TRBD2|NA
TGCGCCAGCAGCAAAAGCGGGGGGGCCCCAGATACGCAGTATTTT
CASSKSGGAPDTQYF
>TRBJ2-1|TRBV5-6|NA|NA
TGTGCCAGCAGCCTTTACAAGGATGAGCAGTTCTTC
CASSLYKDEQFF
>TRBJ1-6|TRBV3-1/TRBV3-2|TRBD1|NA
TGTGCCAGCAGCCAAGGAGGACAGGGGGGGGGTTCACCCCTCCACTTT
CASSQGGQGGGSPLHF
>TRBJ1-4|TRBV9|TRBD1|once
TGTGCCAGCAGCGTACTAGGACAGGGGGGTAAACTGTTTTTT
CASSVLGQGGKLFF
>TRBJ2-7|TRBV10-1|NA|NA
TGCGCCAGCAGTGAGTCGACGGGTTCGGGGGAGCAGTACTTC
CASSESTGSGEQYF
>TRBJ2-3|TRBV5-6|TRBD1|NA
TGTGCCAGCATCCTCACAGGGGGCTTAGATACGCAGTATTTT
CASILTGGLDTQYF
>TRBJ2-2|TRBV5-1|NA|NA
TGCGCCAGCAGTATTGACCAAAACACCGGGGAGCTGTTTTTT
CASSIDQNTGELFF
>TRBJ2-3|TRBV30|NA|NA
TGTGCCTGGGGGGGCACAGATACGCAGTATTTT
CAWGGTDTQYF
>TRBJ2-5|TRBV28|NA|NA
TGTGCCACCCTAGTGTATCAGACCCAGTACTTC
CATLVYQTQYF
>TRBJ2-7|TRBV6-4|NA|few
TGTGCCAGCGAGTTTGCACAGGCCCCTTTTTTAACGGACTTC
CASEFAQAPFLTDF
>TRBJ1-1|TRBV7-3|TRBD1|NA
TGTGCCAGCAGCCTCCGACCCGGACAGGTCGGAATGAACACTGAAGCTTTCTTT
CASSLRPGQVGMNTEAFF
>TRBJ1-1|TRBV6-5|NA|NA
TGTGCCAGCAGTTTAGAGCCGAACACTGAAGCTTTCTTT
CASSLEPNTEAFF
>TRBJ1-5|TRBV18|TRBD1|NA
TGTGCCAGCTCACCACGACAGGGTAATCAGCCCCAGCATTTT
CASSPRQGNQPQHF
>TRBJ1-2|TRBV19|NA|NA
TGTGCCAGTAGTATAGATGGAGGGTCTTCCTATGGCTACACCTTC
CASSIDGGSSYGYTF
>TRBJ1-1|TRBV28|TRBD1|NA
TGTGCCAGCACCCAGGGGGGAGGGGTCGAAGCTTTCTTT
CASTQGGGVEAFF
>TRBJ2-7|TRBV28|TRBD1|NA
TGTGCCAGCAGTCCCAACAGGGGTCCGTCCTACGAGCAGTACTTC
CASSPNRGPSYEQYF
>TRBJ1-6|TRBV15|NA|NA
TGTGCCACCAGCAGAGACGGTGGACGGTCACCCCTCCACTTT
CATSRDGGRSPLHF
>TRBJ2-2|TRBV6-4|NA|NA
TGTGCCAGCAAAATACAGGGAAATTTGCCCGGGGAGCTGTTTTTT
CASKIQGNLPGELFF
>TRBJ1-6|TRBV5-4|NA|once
TGTGCCAGCAGCTTGGCGGGCCGCGCAGGCTCCAATTCACCCCTCCACTTT
CASSLAGRAGSNSPLHF
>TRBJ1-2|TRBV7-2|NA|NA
TGTGCCAGCAGCTTCGATGCCTATGGCTACACCTTC
CASSFDAYGYTF
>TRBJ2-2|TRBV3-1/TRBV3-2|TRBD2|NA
TGTGCCAGCAGCCAAGATGTCCCTAGCGGGGGTCCGAACACCGGGGAGCTGTTTTTT
CASSQDVPSGGPNTGELFF
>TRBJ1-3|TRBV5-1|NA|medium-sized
TGCGCCAGCAGCCAAGGGACAAGAGGAAACACCATATATTTT
CASSQGTRGNTIYF
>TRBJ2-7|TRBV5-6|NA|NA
TGTGCCAGCAGCTACCAATACGAGCAGTACTTC
CASSYQYEQYF
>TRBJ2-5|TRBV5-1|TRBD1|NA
TGCGCCAGCAGCTTGGGACAGGGGGGACAAGAGACCCAGTACTTC
CASSLGQGGQETQYF
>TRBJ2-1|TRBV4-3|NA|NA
TGCGCCAGCAGCCAATGGACCGGGGATTCAGCTTACAATGAGCAGTTCTTC
CASSQWTGDSAYNEQFF
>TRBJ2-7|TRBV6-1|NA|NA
TGTGCCAGCAGTGAACTGTGGAGCTCCTACGAGCAGTACTTC
CASSELWSSYEQYF
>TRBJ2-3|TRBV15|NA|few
TGTGCCACCAGGAGGGGAGAGTCCTCAGATACGCAGTATTTT
CATRRGESSDTQYF
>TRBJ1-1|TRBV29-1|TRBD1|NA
TGCAGCGTTGAAAACAGGGGGTACTTTGAAGCTTTCTTT
CSVENRGYFEAFF
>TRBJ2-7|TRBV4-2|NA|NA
TGTGCCAGCAGCCAAGAGCGATCTTTGACCTACGAGCAGTACTTC
CASSQERSLTYEQYF
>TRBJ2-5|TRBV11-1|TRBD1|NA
TGTGCCAGCAGCTTCCCGGACAGGGAAGGAGAGACCCAGTACTTC
CASSFPDREGETQYF
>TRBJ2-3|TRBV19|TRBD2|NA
TGTGCCAGTAGTATACCCGGACTAGCGGGAGCAGATACGCAGTATTTT
CASSIPGLAGADTQYF
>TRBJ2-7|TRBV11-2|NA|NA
TGTGCCAGCAGCTTAGATCCCGGGACATCCGAGCAGTACTTC
CASSLDPGTSEQYF